The 26 T cell receptor beta chains reported below all come from one sample, sequenced in a study of blood T cell repertoires in COVID-19. Profiled with immunoSEQ multiplex PCR; TCRdb holds only in-frame clones, not every one. The sample has 35,000 to 40,000 clones, about 80% seen once. The sample comprised peripheral blood. The receptors here all came from a human donor with acute or convalescent COVID-19. The donor label of this sample is uncertain.

This rearrangement joins TRBV10-3 to TRBJ2-2; 9 bases align to TRBD1. J lost 0 bases, V lost 10 bases, and 3 bases had no gene match. Germline values: CDR1 ENHRY, CDR2 SYGVKD. CDR3 length: 14 residues. The CDR3 DNA sequence: TGTGCCACCCGGACAGGGGCGAACACCGGGGAGCTGTTTTTT. It yields the protein CATRTGANTGELFF.

This CDR3 is CSVRGSTDTQYF. The CDR3 DNA is TGCAGCGTTCGAGGGAGCACAGATACGCAGTATTTT. The chain joins TRBV29-1 to TRBJ2-3; a possible D gene is TRBD2 (5 bases). Trimming pared 5 bases from V and 0 bases from J, leaving 6 bases between. The germline CDR1 and CDR2 sequences are SQVTM and ANQGSEA. This CDR3 comprises 12 residues.

V usage is TRBV4-1 and J usage is TRBJ2-2, with a weak D call TRBD1 (5 bases). The germline CDR1 and CDR2 sequences are MGHRA and YSYEKL. V was cut by 4 bases and J by 8 bases, with 14 bases left in between. The CDR3 length is 14 residues. The DNA of the CDR3 is TGCGCCAGCAGCCCCCCGGACACCCGAGGGGAGCTGTTTTTT. Its protein product is CASSPPDTRGELFF.

The chain carries TRBV28 and TRBJ1-5, with D perhaps TRBD1 (6 bases). V was trimmed by 2 bases and J by 4 bases, leaving 15 bases between them. This CDR3 is built from 16 residues. The germline V gene has CDR1 MDHEN and CDR2 SYDVKM. The CDR3 sequence is CASSLGIGTTNQPQHF. CDR3 coding DNA: TGTGCCAGCAGTTTAGGTATCGGGACAACGAATCAGCCCCAGCATTTT.

CDR3 DNA sequence: TGTGCCAGCAGTCCAGGGGGACAGGTGTTCAATGAGCAGTTCTTC. As protein: CASSPGGQVFNEQFF. The V call is TRBV28, the J call TRBJ2-1; 8 bases match TRBD1. Germline CDR1 MDHEN, CDR2 SYDVKM. V lost 5 bases, J lost 6 bases, and 9 bases stayed unmatched. CDR3 length: 15 residues.

This clone was counted between two and nine times. The DNA for the CDR3 is TGTGCCATCAGCCGGGGAGCTTCAACTAGCGCCATATATTTT. It encodes CAISRGASTSAIYF. This chain joins TRBV10-3 and TRBJ1-3, with D hard to call. The CDR3 has 14 residues. V lost 6 bases to trimming and J lost 11 bases, with 20 bases between them. Germline assignment: CDR1 ENHRY and CDR2 SYGVKD.

The chain couples TRBV2 to TRBJ1-4, with D perhaps TRBD1 (5 bases). Trimming took off 8 bases at V and 8 bases at J, with 12 bases between the two ends. Germline CDR1 reads SNHLY; CDR2 reads FYNNEI. The CDR3 sequence is 12 residues long. This chain's CDR3 is CASSWGGEKLFF. In DNA form, the CDR3 reads TGTGCCAGCTCTTGGGGGGGGGAAAAACTGTTTTTT.

This clone has only one observation. The J gene is TRBJ2-1, the V gene TRBV10-3; D is unclear. Trimming removed 11 bases from V and 6 bases from J, with 23 bases in between. This CDR3 is built from 15 residues. CDR1 and CDR2 from the germline V gene are ENHRY and SYGVKD. The CDR3 is CAGQDWPTTTNEQFF. In nucleotides, the CDR3 is TGTGCCGGCCAAGACTGGCCAACCACAACCAATGAGCAGTTCTTC.

The chain carries TRBV7-3 and TRBJ1-4; perhaps TRBD1 as D (5 bases). CDR1 is SGHTA, CDR2 FQGTGA, per germline. The CDR3 loop spans 17 amino acids. V lost 5 bases and J 3 bases, leaving 19 bases between the germline ends. The CDR3 region has the DNA TGTGCCAGCAGCCAAAGTAGGGTCCCGGGGGCTAATGAAAAACTGTTTTTT. It yields the protein CASSQSRVPGANEKLFF.

The chain uses TRBV10-3 and TRBJ2-2; a weak D match, TRBD1 (6 bases). CDR3 length equals 14 residues. The V end was cut by 11 bases, the J end by 0 bases, with 13 bases between. CDR1 and CDR2 (germline): ENHRY, SYGVKD. The DNA for the CDR3 is TGTGCCGTAGGGGCAGGGGCGAACACCGGGGAGCTGTTTTTT. This encodes CAVGAGANTGELFF.

The V call is TRBV6-6, the J call TRBJ1-2; 10 bases agree with TRBD1. CDR3 size: 14 residues. Trimming at V came to 7 bases and at J to 6 bases, leaving 8 bases not matched to a gene. In germline, CDR1 is MNHNY, CDR2 SVGAGI (reference sequence). As DNA, the CDR3 is TGTGCCAGCACCCCTTCGGGACAGGGGCATGGCTACACCTTC. Translated, it gives CASTPSGQGHGYTF.

In its sample, this clone ranks as medium-sized. This chain joins TRBV28 and TRBJ2-7; 9 positions agree with TRBD1. The CDR3 runs 15 residues. Unmatched junction bases numbered 7, after V lost 6 bases and J lost 1 base. From germline, CDR1 is MDHEN and CDR2 SYDVKM. CDR3 coding DNA: TGTGCCAGCAGATGGGACAGGGCCTCTTCCTACGAGCAGTACTTC. It encodes CASRWDRASSYEQYF.

There are a few counts of this clone. CDR3 loop: CASSNRDMRNTIYF. CDR3 DNA: TGTGCCAGCAGTAACCGGGACATGCGAAACACCATATATTTT. V and J are TRBV28 and TRBJ1-3; a weak D match, TRBD1 (6 bases). This CDR3 spans 14 amino acids. Germline V CDR1 and CDR2: MDHEN, SYDVKM. The V end was cut by 5 bases, the J end by 5 bases, with 13 bases between.

CDR3 region: CASRRQGTSNQPQHF. The CDR3 DNA follows: TGTGCCAGCAGGAGGCAGGGTACTAGCAATCAGCCCCAGCATTTT. The chain has TRBV6-5 and TRBJ1-5; TRBD1 is a possible D gene (5 bases). The CDR3 is 15 residues long. V was cut by 6 bases and J by 0 bases, with 12 bases left in between. The germline V gene has CDR1 MNHEY and CDR2 SVGAGI.

The genes are TRBV19 and TRBJ1-5, with 7 nucleotides matching TRBD1. Germline loops: CDR1 LNHDA, CDR2 SQIVND (reference sequence). The J segment lost 10 bases and the V segment lost 4 bases, leaving 10 bases of the junction unmatched. The CDR3 extends over 14 amino acids. The CDR3 loop reads CASSTRGQARPQHF. In nucleotides, the CDR3 is TGTGCCAGTAGTACTAGGGGGCAGGCGCGTCCCCAGCATTTT.

This rearrangement joins TRBV19 to TRBJ1-5; D ambiguous. Deletions cut 5 bases from V and 3 bases from J, with 14 bases between. There are 15 residues in the CDR3. Germline CDR1 LNHDA, CDR2 SQIVND (reference sequence). CDR3 sequence reads: CASSFRRANNQPQHF. The DNA for the CDR3 is TGTGCCAGTAGTTTTCGGAGGGCGAACAATCAGCCCCAGCATTTT. Full variable domain (missing parts from reference TRBV19 and TRBJ1-5): DGGITQSPKYLFRKEGQNVTLSCEQNLNHDAMYWYRQDPGQGLRLIYYSQIVNDFQKGDIAEGYSVSREKKESFPLTVTSAQKNPTAFYLCASSFRRANNQPQHFGDGTRLSIL.

The rearrangement links TRBV24-1 to TRBJ1-2, with 11 bases matching TRBD1. V shed 4 bases and J 3 bases; nucleotides not matched to a gene: 3. Germline CDR1 and CDR2: KGHDR and SFDVKD. This CDR3 spans 15 amino acids. The CDR3 DNA reads TGTGCCACCAGTGACCGGACAGGGGGCGACTATGGCTACACCTTC. Amino acids: CATSDRTGGDYGYTF.

The genes are TRBV6-5 and TRBJ2-7; TRBD2 aligns across 7 bases. Germline loops: CDR1 MNHEY, CDR2 SVGAGI. The CDR3 length is 14 residues. The junction had 7 bases not matched to a gene; V was cut back by 2 bases and J by 6 bases. The CDR3 DNA follows: TGTGCCAGCAGTTACGCCACAGCGGGGTCCGAGCAGTACTTC. It yields the protein CASSYATAGSEQYF.

J is TRBJ2-1 and V is TRBV24-1; 8 nucleotides agree with TRBD2. The V and J ends lost 4 bases and 3 bases, in that order; junction bases with no gene match: 7. CDR1 is KGHDR, CDR2 SFDVKD, per germline. CDR3 length equals 16 residues. DNA for the CDR3: TGTGCCACCAGTGACCCCGGGACTAGGAGCTACAATGAGCAGTTCTTC. It is translated as CATSDPGTRSYNEQFF.

The V and J genes are TRBV5-1 and TRBJ1-5; D is unclear. The CDR3 runs to 15 residues. Trimming removed 1 base at V and 3 bases at J, with 11 bases between. Looked up from germline, CDR1 is SGHRS and CDR2 is YFSETQ. CDR3 region: CASSLNGQLNQPQHF. The CDR3 DNA follows: TGCGCCAGCAGCTTGAATGGGCAGCTCAATCAGCCCCAGCATTTT.

The CDR3 region is CATREVGNQPQHF. CDR3 nucleotide sequence: TGTGCCACCCGGGAGGTTGGCAATCAGCCCCAGCATTTT. The genes are TRBV27 and TRBJ1-5; unclear D gene. CDR3 size: 13 residues. Per the germline V gene, CDR1 is MNHEY and CDR2 is SMNVEV (reference sequence). V was trimmed by 10 bases and J by 2 bases, leaving 12 bases between them.

The rearrangement links TRBV15 to TRBJ2-7; 8 bases line up with TRBD1. The CDR3 extends over 16 amino acids. V shed 0 bases, J shed 6 bases, and the junction held 10 bases outside the gene matches. Germline CDR1 LNHNV, CDR2 YYDKDF (reference sequence). The CDR3 sequence: CATSRDRGRGAFEQYF. CDR3 in DNA: TGTGCCACCAGCAGAGACAGGGGGCGCGGGGCCTTCGAGCAGTACTTC.

V gene TRBV6-5 combines with J gene TRBJ1-1; a weak D match, TRBD1 (6 bases). This CDR3 is 16 amino acids long. V was clipped by 0 bases and J by 4 bases, with 15 bases between them. The germline gives CDR1 MNHEY, CDR2 SVGAGI. CDR3 loop: CASSYSAGGQSTEAFF. CDR3 DNA sequence: TGTGCCAGCAGTTACTCTGCCGGGGGGCAGAGCACTGAAGCTTTCTTT.

V usage is TRBV7-2 and J usage is TRBJ2-4; D gene unclear. V lost 5 bases to trimming and J lost 8 bases, with 13 bases between them. From germline, CDR1 is SGHTA and CDR2 FQGNSA. The CDR3 contains 13 residues. The CDR3 nucleotides read TGTGCCAGCAGCCGAGGTTTTGTTGACATTCAGTACTTC. Protein product: CASSRGFVDIQYF. The full variable domain, its missing parts supplied by reference TRBV7-2 and TRBJ2-4, is GAGVSQSPSNKVTEKGKDVELRCDPISGHTALYWYRQSLGQGLEFLIYFQGNSAPDKSGLPSDRFSAERTGGSVSTLTIQRTQQEDSAVYLCASSRGFVDIQYFGAGTRLSVL.

This chain connects TRBV24-1 to TRBJ2-1, with a possible D match to TRBD2 (5 bases). There are 16 residues in the CDR3. V was trimmed by 3 bases and J by 6 bases, leaving 17 bases between them. Looked up from germline, CDR1 is KGHDR and CDR2 is SFDVKD. As DNA, the CDR3 is TGTGCCACCAGTGATAGCGGCGCTAGCTTGGTCAATGAGCAGTTCTTC. This codes for CATSDSGASLVNEQFF.

The rearrangement joins TRBV4-1 to TRBJ2-3, with TRBD2 matching 10 bases. In germline, CDR1 is MGHRA, CDR2 YSYEKL. This CDR3 is 15 amino acids long. J was trimmed by 3 bases and V by 3 bases; bases with no gene match: 3. The chain's CDR3 is CASSHPGLATDTQYF. As DNA, the CDR3 is TGCGCCAGCAGCCACCCGGGACTAGCGACAGATACGCAGTATTTT.